The subject of this entry is one TCR beta chain. The antigen remains unidentified. It is likely a read error: a sequence one base away is far more abundant. Trimming took 6 bases from V and 2 from J, leaving 11 bases between them. The CDR3 spans 13 residues. In germline, CDR1 is PRHDT, CDR2 FYEKMQ (reference sequence). To make TCR beta libraries, researchers used iRepertoire HTBI primers and Arm-PCR of CDR3 regions. TCRdb redid the calling of the multiplex PCR reads with MiXCR, one entry per CDR3 protein. The sample has some 460,000 distinct CDR3 sequences; under 20% are singletons. The time point was: newly diagnosed GD, antithyroid drugs for less than 3 months. The TCR library was made from RNA extracted from PBMCs. This sample is drawn from a study of regulatory T cells in long-lasting Graves disease. In the study overall: Patients with new Graves' disease had used antithyroid drugs below 3 months. Whole-study results and caveats: Accuracy might have suffered from few samples. TCR diversity was lower in persistent Graves' patients than in newly diagnosed ones.

This same sample was also taken into another study, of T cells in Graves' hyperthyroidism and ophthalmopathy.

This receptor was taken from a man in his forties or fifties with Graves disease. Sequenced material: peripheral blood mononuclear cells (PBMCs), taken at new diagnosis, from a patient treated with antithyroid drugs. The V call is TRBV13, the J call TRBJ2-7; D might be TRBD1 (5 bases). The CDR3 loop is CASSIDSPYEQYF. The CDR3 nucleotides read TGTGCCAGCAGTATCGACAGCCCCTACGAGCAGTACTTC.